These 25 T cell receptor beta chains share one sample of origin, sequenced in a study of blood T cell repertoires in COVID-19. Profiling relied on immunoSEQ multiplex PCR, and the TCRdb table lists in-frame clones only, not all of them. The sample shows approximately 50,000 clones, 85% to 90% of them seen only once. Sequencing was performed on peripheral blood. These receptors were collected from a man aged 45 to 65 with acute or convalescent COVID-19.

The chain employs TRBV12-3 or TRBV12-4 and TRBJ1-6; D unresolved. Deletions cut 7 bases from V and 10 bases from J, with 11 bases between. This CDR3 spans 12 amino acids. The CDR3 loop is CASTLGRSPLHF. In nucleotides, the CDR3 is TGTGCCAGCACCTTGGGGAGGTCACCCCTCCACTTT.

This chain links TRBV28 with TRBJ1-4; D might be TRBD1 (6 bases). Germline loops: CDR1 MDHEN, CDR2 SYDVKM. V was clipped by 4 bases and J by 0 bases, with 15 bases between them. The CDR3 spans 17 residues. CDR3 nucleotide sequence: TGTGCCAGCAGTTGGAGACAGGAGATAGCAACTAATGAAAAACTGTTTTTT. It yields the protein CASSWRQEIATNEKLFF.

This chain connects TRBV5-5 to TRBJ2-7, with 13 bases lining up with TRBD2. J gave up 4 bases and V 5 bases, and 3 bases lay outside the gene matches. CDR1 is SGHKS and CDR2 is YYEKEE in the germline V gene (reference sequence). There are 14 residues in the CDR3. In nucleotides, the CDR3 is TGTGCCAGCAGACTAGCGGGAGGGCGGTACGAGCAGTACTTC. It translates to CASRLAGGRYEQYF.

The chain employs TRBV27 and TRBJ1-2; 7 bases agree with TRBD1. The germline V gene has CDR1 MNHEY and CDR2 SMNVEV (reference sequence). V was clipped by 6 bases and J by 10 bases; unmatched bases: 14. CDR3 size: 14 residues. CDR3 bases: TGTGCCAGCAGAGACAAGGCAAGGGGGCTATACTACACCTTC. Residues: CASRDKARGLYYTF.

The genes are TRBV9 and TRBJ2-3, with 9 bases that match TRBD2. J gave up 4 bases and V 0 bases, and 6 bases lay outside the gene matches. The germline CDR1 and CDR2 sequences are SGDLS and YYNGEE. The CDR3 has 16 amino acids. The CDR3 region has the DNA TGTGCCAGCAGCGTAGCCGGGTCTAGCGGGGCAGATACGCAGTATTTT. It codes for CASSVAGSSGADTQYF.

The chain couples TRBV12-3 or TRBV12-4 to TRBJ1-3; TRBD1 aligns across 10 bases. The CDR3 is 13 amino acids. J was trimmed by 5 bases and V by 11 bases; bases with no gene match: 6. As DNA, the CDR3 is TGTGCCTACCGGGACAGGGGCAGAAACACCATATATTTT. It is translated as CAYRDRGRNTIYF.

The V gene is TRBV7-9, the J gene TRBJ2-2, with a possible D match to TRBD1 (5 bases). There are 15 residues in the CDR3. V lost 4 bases to trimming and J lost 0 bases, with 9 bases between them. Germline V gene data show CDR1 as SEHNR and CDR2 as FQNEAQ (reference sequence). The CDR3 spells CASSSTVANTGELFF. CDR3 DNA: TGTGCCAGCAGCTCGACAGTCGCGAACACCGGGGAGCTGTTTTTT. Variable domain in full (rest from reference TRBV7-9 and TRBJ2-2): DTGVSQNPRHKITKRGQNVTFRCDPISEHNRLYWYRQTLGQGPEFLTYFQNEAQLEKSRLLSDRFSAERPKGSFSTLEIQRTEQGDSAMYLCASSSTVANTGELFFGEGSRLTVL.

CDR3 DNA sequence: TGTGCCAGCAGTTTTGTCGGGACAGGAGGCTACACCTTC. Translation gives CASSFVGTGGYTF. This sequence joins TRBV12-3 or TRBV12-4 and TRBJ1-2; 8 nucleotides align to TRBD1. The CDR3 extends over 13 amino acids. The trim removed 3 bases at V and 8 bases at J, leaving 5 bases unmatched.

The rearrangement uses TRBV28 and TRBJ2-7, with 8 bases identical to TRBD1. V trimming: 6 bases; J trimming: 4 bases; junction bases outside the gene matches: 8. The germline gives CDR1 MDHEN, CDR2 SYDVKM. CDR3 length: 14 amino acids. This CDR3 reads CASRLTGGGYEQYF. The CDR3 DNA reads as TGTGCCAGCAGACTCACAGGGGGTGGGTACGAGCAGTACTTC.

This clone was seen just once. The rearrangement uses TRBV5-8 and TRBJ1-3, with a weak D call TRBD1 (5 bases). The germline gives CDR1 SGHTS, CDR2 YDEGEE. Between the trimmed V and J ends, which lost 1 base and 0 bases, there was a span of 11 bases. The length of the CDR3 is 16 residues. The CDR3 is CASSLRGSYSGNTIYF. CDR3 in DNA: TGTGCCAGCAGCTTGAGGGGCAGCTACTCTGGAAACACCATATATTTT.

This clone was seen only once. The chain joins TRBV20-1 to TRBJ2-5, with a tentative D call TRBD2 (5 bases). Germline CDR1 DFQATT, CDR2 SNEGSKA (reference sequence). CDR3 length equals 13 residues. Deletions cut 3 bases from V and 3 bases from J, with 11 bases between. CDR3 bases: TGCAGTGCTAGTAGGTCGGGAAAAGAGACCCAGTACTTC. This codes for CSASRSGKETQYF.

J is TRBJ1-1 and V is TRBV18; TRBD1 matches at 7 bases. The CDR3 loop spans 17 amino acids. Trimming cost V 1 base and J 0 bases; bases outside gene matches: 8. The V gene's germline CDR1 is KGHSH and CDR2 LQKENI. The CDR3 loop reads CASSPRQGTRVNTEAFF. Here the CDR3 DNA reads TGTGCCAGCTCACCACGACAGGGAACAAGGGTGAACACTGAAGCTTTCTTT. Drawing the rest from reference TRBV18 and TRBJ1-1, the complete variable domain is NAGVMQNPRHLVRRRGQEARLRCSPMKGHSHVYWYRQLPEEGLKFMVYLQKENIIDESGMPKERFSAEFPKEGPSILRIQQVVRGDSAAYFCASSPRQGTRVNTEAFFGQGTRLTVV.

J is TRBJ1-2 and V is TRBV14; 8 bases fit TRBD1. The CDR3 has 15 amino acids. V dropped 2 bases and J dropped 8; count of bases not matched to a gene: 10. CDR1 SGHDN and CDR2 FVKESK come from the germline V gene. This CDR3 reads CASSQLGQEAGGYTF. Written as DNA, the CDR3 is TGTGCCAGCAGCCAACTGGGACAGGAGGCGGGGGGCTACACCTTC.

Details on this clone: Mismatch with germline at one junction end may stem from a read error. The identical CDR3 is also encoded by other nucleotide sequences in the sample. CDR3: CASSLAAGNTGELFF. The DNA for the CDR3 is TGCGCCAGCAGCTTGGCGGCAGGGAACACCGGGGAGCTGTTTTTT. V is TRBV5-4 and J is TRBJ2-2; D ambiguous. The V gene's germline CDR1 is SGHNT and CDR2 YYREEE (reference sequence). CDR3 length equals 15 residues.

The CDR3 spells CASRRRQGVGEQFF. The CDR3 DNA reads TGTGCCAGCAGGAGGAGGCAGGGGGTCGGTGAGCAGTTCTTC. The rearrangement uses TRBV13 and TRBJ2-1, with 7 positions matching TRBD1. V trimming: 6 bases; J trimming: 9 bases; junction bases outside the gene matches: 11. The CDR3 loop spans 14 amino acids. Germline values: CDR1 PRHDT, CDR2 FYEKMQ (reference sequence).

This clone occurred once. The V call is TRBV9, the J call TRBJ2-2; 13 positions agree with TRBD2. The CDR3 consists of 17 residues. Trimming cost V 4 bases and J 6 bases; bases outside gene matches: 9. Germline CDR1 reads SGDLS; CDR2 reads YYNGEE. CDR3 region: CASSRQWTSGGAGELFF. The CDR3 DNA reads as TGTGCCAGCAGCCGACAGTGGACTAGCGGGGGTGCCGGGGAGCTGTTTTTT.

This clone showed up just a few times. V gene TRBV4-1 combines with J gene TRBJ1-5, with 8 bases identical to TRBD1. The CDR3 has 16 amino acids. CDR1 and CDR2 (germline): MGHRA, YSYEKL. V trimming: 3 bases; J trimming: 7 bases; junction bases outside the gene matches: 11. As DNA, the CDR3 is TGCGCCAGCAGCCACCCGACGGCAGGGGGCCGGCAGCCCCAGCATTTT. This encodes CASSHPTAGGRQPQHF.

The chain has TRBV15 and TRBJ2-4; D might be TRBD2 (5 bases). V was clipped by 0 bases and J by 4 bases, with 25 bases between them. Germline loops: CDR1 LNHNV, CDR2 YYDKDF (reference sequence). The CDR3 contains 20 residues. For the CDR3, the DNA is TGTGCCACCAGCAGAGATTCTCGGGTCGGCGGTGGAGGTGGGAAAAACATTCAGTACTTC. Its protein product is CATSRDSRVGGGGGKNIQYF.

The chain is built from TRBV4-2 and TRBJ2-5; 8 positions agree with TRBD2. Germline lookup yields CDR1 LGHNA and CDR2 YNFKEQ. The CDR3 runs to 17 residues. With V trimmed by 0 bases and J by 5 bases, 11 bases remained unmatched. This chain's CDR3 is CASSQDIAQRGRETQYF. The CDR3 DNA is TGTGCCAGCAGCCAAGATATTGCCCAGCGGGGGAGGGAGACCCAGTACTTC.

The V and J genes are TRBV13 and TRBJ2-7, with 10 bases matching TRBD2. The CDR3 loop spans 16 amino acids. In germline, CDR1 is PRHDT, CDR2 FYEKMQ (reference sequence). Trimming at V came to 5 bases and at J to 0 bases, leaving 7 bases not matched to a gene. The chain's CDR3 is CASSPPGLANSYEQYF. The CDR3 DNA sequence: TGTGCCAGCAGCCCGCCGGGACTAGCGAACTCCTACGAGCAGTACTTC.

The chain couples TRBV7-6 to TRBJ2-1; 9 bases match TRBD2. Per germline, CDR1 SGHVS and CDR2 FNYEAQ. The V segment lost 4 bases and the J segment 5 bases; nucleotides outside the gene matches: 9. This CDR3 has 16 amino acids. The CDR3 coding sequence is TGTGCCAGCAGCTCCACAGCTAGCGGGATAAACAATGAGCAGTTCTTC. Translation: CASSSTASGINNEQFF.

This clone appeared a single time. This chain connects TRBV6-5 to TRBJ2-7; TRBD1 agrees at 7 bases. The CDR3 extends over 13 amino acids. The germline V gene encodes CDR1 MNHEY and CDR2 SVGAGI. V lost 6 bases and J lost 3; bases outside the gene matches: 5. DNA for the CDR3: TGTGCCAGCAGACCCGCAGGGGGCTACGAGCAGTACTTC. Its protein product is CASRPAGGYEQYF.

The chain has TRBV10-1 and TRBJ2-1; 11 bases are shared with TRBD1. The CDR3 is 18 residues long. The germline gives CDR1 WNHNN, CDR2 SYGVQD (reference sequence). J lost 8 bases, V lost 5 bases, and 17 bases had no gene match. CDR3 residues: CASSPHPTGTGGVYEQFF. CDR3 nucleotides: TGCGCCAGCAGTCCGCACCCCACCGGGACAGGGGGAGTGTATGAGCAGTTCTTC.

This clone was observed a few times. The chain combines TRBV29-1 with TRBJ2-2, with D perhaps TRBD2 (6 bases). The CDR3 contains 16 residues. The V end was cut by 4 bases, the J end by 9 bases, with 24 bases between. Germline V gene sequence: CDR1 SQVTM, CDR2 ANQGSEA. The CDR3 loop is CSVALEGRGNFRELFF. DNA for the CDR3: TGCAGCGTTGCCCTGGAGGGGCGGGGTAATTTCCGGGAGCTGTTTTTT.

This clone has only one observation. The germline gene is not matched at one end of the junction; a read error may be the cause. The V gene is TRBV29-1, the J gene TRBJ1-2; D unclear. Germline loops: CDR1 SQVTM, CDR2 ANQGSEA. The CDR3 is 9 residues long. The CDR3 DNA reads TGCAGCGTTGAAGATCAGAAGTTCTTC. This gives the protein CSVEDQKFF.